This entry is about one T cell receptor beta chain. Its antigen is currently unknown. This sample was included in a study of T cells after yellow fever vaccination. The V gene end was trimmed by 2 bases and the J gene end by 1 base; junction bases not matched to a gene: 5. CDR3 size: 15 residues. The germline CDR1 and CDR2 sequences are MGHRA and YSYEKL. Study-wide points: Clones that expanded after primary vaccination mostly reappeared after the booster (roughly 96% CD4, 75% to 90% CD8). Any FACS-sorted repertoire could hold abundant clonotypes that contaminate it from the bulk population.

In TCRdb, the 5' RACE reads were re-called with MiXCR into one record per CDR3 protein. This sample has 350,000 to 450,000 distinct CDR3 sequences, with roughly a sixth found just once. The chain employs TRBV4-1 and TRBJ2-7; 7 positions agree with TRBD1. The material sequenced was PBMCs, taken before the yellow fever booster vaccination. This clonotype was sampled from a man aged 18 to 30 who received the YFV17D yellow fever vaccine. CDR3 nucleotides: TGCGCCAGCAGCCAATCGACAGGGACGTCCTACGAGCAGTACTTC. This codes for CASSQSTGTSYEQYF.